This T cell receptor beta chain is drawn from a study of PD-L1 blockade in urothelial cancer. Described time point: peripheral blood 6 weeks after treatment start. V lost 3 bases and J 0 bases, leaving 11 bases between the germline ends. Germline CDR1 is SGDLS and CDR2 is YYNGEE. The length of the CDR3 is 15 residues. The investigators introduced synthetic TCR analog templates into each PCR as spikes. Profiled with immunoSEQ multiplex PCR; TCRdb holds only in-frame clones, not every one. The table records tens of thousands of clones, about 90% of them present only once. The chain combines TRBV9 with TRBJ2-3; D possibly corresponds to TRBD2 (6 bases). This TCR was recovered from a man between 65 and 85 years old with urothelial cancer. The sequences come from PBMCs, collected around atezolizumab (anti-PD-L1) treatment. CDR3 sequence (DNA): TGTGCCAGCAGCGCCAGCGGGCGAAGCACAGATACGCAGTATTTT. It specifies CASSASGRSTDTQYF.